One and the same sample provided the 25 T cell receptor beta chains below, sequenced in a study of T-cell reconstitution after alpha-beta-depleted transplantation in children. Library preparation (for TCRbeta) was performed with unique molecular identifiers. From the PCR reads, TCRdb called clonotypes with MiXCR, one entry per CDR3 protein. Here the sample spans hundreds of thousands of distinct CDR3 sequences, more than 15% being singletons. Sequenced material: PBMCs, mostly from graft donor cells, taken 360 days after TCRalphabeta/CD19-depleted stem cell transplant. The source is a male patient under 10 years old who had a stem cell transplant for acute lymphoblastic leukemia, so the T cells may come from the graft donor.

In its sample, this clonotype was seen a few times. This chain uses TRBV5-1 with TRBJ1-2; D perhaps matches TRBD1 (6 bases). The germline V and J ends were trimmed by 2 bases and 2 bases, with 16 bases remaining between them. The germline V gene has CDR1 SGHRS and CDR2 YFSETQ. This CDR3 is built from 16 residues. Written as DNA, the CDR3 is TGCGCCAGCAGCTTCGCAGGGGATCGTCCCAACTATGGCTACACCTTC. It specifies CASSFAGDRPNYGYTF.

Ten or more counts support this clonotype. The gene calls are TRBV20-1 and TRBJ1-4; TRBD1 aligns across 9 bases. The CDR3 has 12 amino acids. V gave up 0 bases and J gave up 14 bases; unmatched junction bases: 4. Germline CDR1 and CDR2: DFQATT and SNEGSKA (reference sequence). This CDR3 reads CSARESGTGLFF. The CDR3 DNA follows: TGCAGTGCTAGAGAATCCGGGACAGGGCTGTTTTTT.

The chain employs TRBV28 and TRBJ2-3; 10 nucleotides match TRBD2. The ends lost 2 bases at V and 7 bases at J; junction bases unmatched: 12. CDR1 and CDR2 (germline): MDHEN, SYDVKM. The CDR3 runs to 17 residues. The CDR3: CASSLGSGRPQMNTQYF. The DNA of the CDR3 is TGTGCCAGCAGTTTAGGTAGCGGGAGGCCTCAGATGAATACGCAGTATTTT.

This clonotype was observed a few times. V and J are TRBV27 and TRBJ1-1; D unclear. Germline CDR1 reads MNHEY; CDR2 reads SMNVEV (reference sequence). Trimming left V 0 bases short and J 0 bases short, with 8 bases between. The CDR3 spans 15 residues. The CDR3 DNA sequence: TGTGCCAGCAGTTTATCGCTACAACTGAACACTGAAGCTTTCTTT. This codes for CASSLSLQLNTEAFF.

The chain carries TRBV20-1 and TRBJ2-5, with a possible D match to TRBD1 (5 bases). The CDR3 has 10 residues. V was shortened by 6 bases and J by 5 bases, with 7 bases between the two germline ends. In germline, CDR1 is DFQATT, CDR2 SNEGSKA (reference sequence). DNA for the CDR3: TGCAGTGCGGGGCTTGAGACCCAGTACTTC. Its protein is CSAGLETQYF.

This clonotype was found a few times. This chain joins TRBV12-3 or TRBV12-4 and TRBJ1-1; maybe TRBD1 (5 bases). V was clipped by 3 bases and J by 4 bases, with 9 bases between them. This CDR3 has 13 residues. The CDR3 DNA is TGTGCCAGCAGTTTTCAGGGTGCCACTGAAGCTTTCTTT. This encodes CASSFQGATEAFF.

This clonotype came up a few times. The J gene is TRBJ2-2, the V gene TRBV6-5; 11 nucleotides line up with TRBD1. V lost 4 bases and J lost 0; bases outside the gene matches: 4. Germline CDR1 MNHEY, CDR2 SVGAGI. The CDR3 contains 17 residues. This CDR3 is CASSSGTGGTNTGELFF. The CDR3 DNA sequence: TGTGCCAGCAGTTCCGGGACAGGGGGGACGAACACCGGGGAGCTGTTTTTT.

This chain uses TRBV28 with TRBJ2-5; TRBD2 agrees at 11 bases. With V trimmed by 6 bases and J by 3 bases, 3 bases remained unmatched. This CDR3 has 14 amino acids. Germline V gives CDR1 MDHEN, CDR2 SYDVKM. The CDR3 DNA reads as TGTGCCAGCAGAATAGCGGGGGGGAAAGAGACCCAGTACTTC. It translates to CASRIAGGKETQYF.

In its sample, this clonotype was seen a few times. The chain joins TRBV12-3 or TRBV12-4 to TRBJ2-1; 12 positions match TRBD2. The CDR3 length is 14 residues. The V segment lost 4 bases and the J segment 8 bases; nucleotides outside the gene matches: 3. The CDR3 is CASSSSGGADEQFF. For the CDR3, the DNA is TGTGCCAGCAGTTCTAGCGGGGGGGCCGATGAGCAGTTCTTC.

This clonotype was picked up a small number of times. The chain has TRBV15 and TRBJ2-7, with D uncertain. The germline CDR1 and CDR2 sequences are LNHNV and YYDKDF (reference sequence). The CDR3 has 12 residues. Trimming shortened V by 4 bases and J by 6 bases, and 10 bases separated the two germline ends. CDR3 DNA sequence: TGTGCCACCAGCAATCACTGGGCCGAGCAGTACTTC. Translation: CATSNHWAEQYF.

The chain couples TRBV12-3 or TRBV12-4 to TRBJ2-2; tentatively, D is TRBD1 or TRBD2 (6 bases each). Trimming took 2 bases from V and 4 from J, leaving 8 bases between them. The CDR3 length is 14 residues. This chain's CDR3 is CASSLPGATGELFF. For the CDR3, the DNA is TGTGCCAGCAGTTTACCGGGGGCCACCGGGGAGCTGTTTTTT.

This rearrangement joins TRBV29-1 to TRBJ2-3; D is perhaps TRBD1 (6 bases). Deletions cut 6 bases from V and 0 bases from J, with 16 bases between. Germline assignment: CDR1 SQVTM and CDR2 ANQGSEA. The CDR3 extends over 15 amino acids. CDR3: CSVGGSPPSTDTQYF. The CDR3 DNA sequence: TGCAGCGTAGGGGGTTCACCACCTAGCACAGATACGCAGTATTTT.

The chain links TRBV25-1 to TRBJ2-7; D uncertain. V was pared by 8 bases and J by 1 base, with 9 bases between. CDR1 and CDR2 from the germline V gene are MGHDK and SYGVNS. The CDR3 contains 12 residues. The CDR3 bases are TGTGCCAGCCTTTCCGTATCCTACGAGCAGTACTTC. Protein: CASLSVSYEQYF.

V and J are TRBV27 and TRBJ1-1; a weak D match, TRBD1 (5 bases). With 3 bases removed from V and 1 base from J, the gap between germline ends came to 12 bases. Germline-derived CDR1 and CDR2 are MNHEY and SMNVEV (reference sequence). CDR3 length: 15 amino acids. The CDR3, as DNA: TGTGCCAGCAGTTTCCCGGGACGGACGAACACTGAAGCTTTCTTT. Protein sequence: CASSFPGRTNTEAFF.

This clonotype showed up just a few times. The gene calls are TRBV28 and TRBJ1-5, with 9 bases identical to TRBD1. Per the germline V gene, CDR1 is MDHEN and CDR2 is SYDVKM. V gave up 4 bases and J gave up 3 bases; unmatched junction bases: 7. This CDR3 spans 16 amino acids. The CDR3 reads CASSYPGTGNNQPQHF. Written as DNA, the CDR3 is TGTGCCAGCAGTTACCCCGGGACAGGGAACAATCAGCCCCAGCATTTT.

This chain connects TRBV28 to TRBJ1-5; perhaps TRBD1 as D (6 bases). Trimming removed 2 bases from V and 7 bases from J, with 18 bases in between. Germline CDR1 MDHEN, CDR2 SYDVKM. The CDR3 extends over 16 amino acids. CDR3 in amino acids: CASSLTSRGRGQPQHF. The CDR3 nucleotides read TGTGCCAGCAGTTTAACGTCGCGGGGGCGCGGGCAGCCCCAGCATTTT. Drawing the rest from reference TRBV28 and TRBJ1-5, the complete variable domain is DVKVTQSSRYLVKRTGEKVFLECVQDMDHENMFWYRQDPGLGLRLIYFSYDVKMKEKGDIPEGYSVSREKKERFSLILESASTNQTSMYLCASSLTSRGRGQPQHFGDGTRLSIL.

This clonotype appeared a few times. This rearrangement joins TRBV12-3 or TRBV12-4 to TRBJ1-2; no clear D gene. This CDR3 spans 14 amino acids. Trimming pared 0 bases from V and 2 bases from J, leaving 7 bases between. The CDR3 DNA is TGTGCCAGCAGTTTAGCACAGAGGAACTATGGCTACACCTTC. Its protein is CASSLAQRNYGYTF.

This clonotype has just a few counts. The chain recombines TRBV7-2 with TRBJ2-7; 11 bases line up with TRBD2. CDR1 is SGHTA, CDR2 FQGNSA, per germline. V lost 3 bases to trimming and J lost 5 bases; unmatched junction nucleotides: 9. The CDR3 runs to 16 residues. The CDR3 DNA is TGTGCCAGCAGCTTCACTAGCGGGGGTATCGTTGACGAGCAGTACTTC. Translation gives CASSFTSGGIVDEQYF.

This rearrangement joins TRBV5-1 to TRBJ2-5, with D perhaps TRBD1 (5 bases). CDR1 is SGHRS and CDR2 is YFSETQ in the germline V gene. The CDR3 spans 14 residues. Trimming stripped 0 bases from V and 4 bases from J, with 10 bases between. The DNA for the CDR3 is TGCGCCAGCAGCTTGGTTCTAGGGGCAGAGACCCAGTACTTC. It codes for CASSLVLGAETQYF.

This sequence joins TRBV7-2 and TRBJ2-5, with TRBD1 matching over 8 bases. J lost 4 bases, V lost 6 bases, and 4 bases had no gene match. The germline CDR1 and CDR2 sequences are SGHTA and FQGNSA. CDR3 length: 13 amino acids. The CDR3 region has the DNA TGTGCCAGCAGTTCCGGGACAGGAGAGACCCAGTACTTC. This codes for CASSSGTGETQYF.

The gene calls are TRBV5-5 and TRBJ1-1; D unclear. V lost 0 bases, J lost 1 base, and 7 bases lay in between. CDR3 length: 14 residues. Looked up from germline, CDR1 is SGHKS and CDR2 is YYEKEE (reference sequence). The CDR3 bases are TGTGCCAGCAGCTTGGCCGACAAGAACACTGAAGCTTTCTTT. It codes for CASSLADKNTEAFF.

The chain has TRBV7-2 and TRBJ2-1, with 7 bases that match TRBD1. The germline V gene encodes CDR1 SGHTA and CDR2 FQGNSA. With V trimmed by 1 base and J by 1 base, 7 bases remained unmatched. The CDR3 totals 17 residues. The CDR3 sequence: CASSLGQGEGSYNEQFF. DNA for the CDR3: TGTGCCAGCAGCTTAGGGCAGGGGGAAGGTTCCTACAATGAGCAGTTCTTC.

The V call is TRBV25-1, the J call TRBJ2-7; D tentatively reads TRBD1 or TRBD2 (5 bases each). Trimming removed 1 base from V and 3 bases from J, with 13 bases in between. Germline-derived CDR1 and CDR2 are MGHDK and SYGVNS. The CDR3 sequence is 15 residues long. The CDR3 DNA follows: TGTGCCAGCAGTGAATGGGGGTTTGAGCTCTACGAGCAGTACTTC. Translation: CASSEWGFELYEQYF.

This clonotype was observed many times. The V call is TRBV7-9, the J call TRBJ2-7; the D call may be TRBD1 or TRBD2 (6 bases each). Germline V gene lookup returns CDR1 SEHNR and CDR2 FQNEAQ (reference sequence). The CDR3 consists of 12 residues. Trimming pared 0 bases from V and 9 bases from J, leaving 9 bases between. In nucleotides, the CDR3 is TGTGCCAGCAGCTTAGCGGAGGGGGGGCAGTACTTC. Its translation: CASSLAEGGQYF.

The sample holds many counts of this clonotype. The rearrangement joins TRBV5-1 to TRBJ2-3, with unresolved D. Trimming stripped 0 bases from V and 3 bases from J, with 5 bases between. Germline CDR1 is SGHRS and CDR2 is YFSETQ. The CDR3 length is 13 residues. CDR3 sequence reads: CASSLGITDTQYF. CDR3 nucleotide sequence: TGCGCCAGCAGCTTGGGGATTACAGATACGCAGTATTTT. The full variable domain, completed using reference TRBV5-1 and TRBJ2-3, is KAGVTQTPRYLIKTRGQQVTLSCSPISGHRSVSWYQQTPGQGLQFLFEYFSETQRNKGNFPGRFSGRQFSNSRSEMNVSTLELGDSALYLCASSLGITDTQYFGPGTRLTVL.